Listed here are 30 T cell receptor beta chains from one sample, sequenced in a study of cytomegalovirus exposure and HLA in healthy donors. TCRdb's copy holds only in-frame clones and misses some; the assay was immunoSEQ multiplex PCR. The sample gives 50,000 or so clones, just under 95% of which show up once; 2% to 2.5% is in the top ten. Sequencing input: PBMCs. These receptors all come from a man aged 18 to 30 in good health and CMV-seronegative.

The chain has TRBV28 and TRBJ1-2; 8 nucleotides agree with TRBD1. Germline V gene sequence: CDR1 MDHEN, CDR2 SYDVKM. The CDR3 is 15 residues long. The V segment lost 8 bases and the J segment 5 bases; nucleotides outside the gene matches: 13. CDR3 protein: CASRYPTGDRYGYTF. CDR3 coding DNA: TGTGCCAGCCGGTATCCGACAGGGGACCGATATGGCTACACCTTC.

The rearrangement joins TRBV5-6 to TRBJ2-1; D is undetermined. The CDR3 extends over 14 amino acids. V lost 2 bases to trimming and J lost 7 bases, with 13 bases between them. Germline CDR1 reads SGHDT; CDR2 reads YYEEEE. The CDR3 coding sequence is TGTGCCAGCAGCTTAACTTCGGGTCGGAATGAGCAGTTCTTC. Translated: CASSLTSGRNEQFF.

The chain links TRBV28 to TRBJ2-3; maybe TRBD2 (6 bases). Germline loops: CDR1 MDHEN, CDR2 SYDVKM. CDR3 size: 13 residues. The DNA for the CDR3 is TGTGCTGCGGGCGGGACTAGCACAGATACGCAGTATTTT. Amino acids: CAAGGTSTDTQYF.

V gene TRBV2 combines with J gene TRBJ2-7, with D maybe TRBD1 (6 bases). Trimming removed 5 bases from V and 2 bases from J, with 22 bases in between. CDR3 length: 17 amino acids. The V gene's germline CDR1 is SNHLY and CDR2 FYNNEI. The CDR3 reads CASSYQGPGVGAYEQYF. The CDR3 bases are TGTGCCAGCAGTTACCAGGGGCCCGGAGTAGGGGCCTACGAGCAGTACTTC.

In its sample, this clone was seen a few times. This chain uses TRBV10-1 with TRBJ1-1; D is uncertain. Per the germline V gene, CDR1 is WNHNN and CDR2 is SYGVQD (reference sequence). The CDR3 sequence is 14 residues long. Trimming removed 3 bases at V and 4 bases at J, with 12 bases between. Here the CDR3 DNA reads TGCGCCAGCAGTGAAATTGGGGAGGTCACTGAAGCTTTCTTT. Translation gives CASSEIGEVTEAFF.

The chain joins TRBV11-3 to TRBJ1-4, with 7 bases lining up with TRBD1. After removal of 1 base from V and 6 bases from J, the junction contained 8 bases not matched to a gene. Germline assignment: CDR1 SGHNT and CDR2 YENEEA. The CDR3 covers 16 residues. CDR3 nucleotide sequence: TGTGCCAGCAGCTTAGCACGACAGGGAACGGATGAAAAACTGTTTTTT. Encoded protein: CASSLARQGTDEKLFF.

The gene calls are TRBV27 and TRBJ2-4; D not certain. Between the trimmed V and J ends, which lost 3 bases and 0 bases, there was a span of 9 bases. The CDR3 has 15 amino acids. CDR1 is MNHEY and CDR2 is SMNVEV in the germline V gene (reference sequence). The CDR3: CASSFRSGAKNIQYF. The CDR3 nucleotides are TGTGCCAGCAGTTTTAGGTCGGGAGCCAAAAACATTCAGTACTTC.

The chain joins TRBV5-1 to TRBJ2-7; TRBD1 matches 8 bases. V gave up 4 bases and J gave up 1 base; unmatched junction bases: 7. Germline lookup yields CDR1 SGHRS and CDR2 YFSETQ. This CDR3 region has 15 residues. CDR3 amino acids: CASSDGTGLSYEQYF. For the CDR3, the DNA is TGCGCCAGCAGCGACGGGACAGGACTGTCCTACGAGCAGTACTTC.

The chain couples TRBV7-2 to TRBJ1-3, with a weak D call TRBD1 (5 bases). Germline V lookup: CDR1 SGHTA, CDR2 FQGNSA. This CDR3 region has 15 residues. V lost 7 bases to trimming and J lost 0 bases, with 13 bases between them. The CDR3 sequence: CASTLSRVSGNTIYF. The CDR3, as DNA: TGTGCCAGCACCCTAAGCAGGGTCTCTGGAAACACCATATATTTT.

The chain links TRBV11-3 to TRBJ2-3; 7 bases fit TRBD2. The germline V gene has CDR1 SGHNT and CDR2 YENEEA. With 7 bases clipped from V and 4 bases from J, the junction kept 8 bases outside the gene matches. This CDR3 contains 14 residues. CDR3 amino acids: CASKSTGGADTQYF. CDR3 in DNA: TGTGCCAGCAAGAGTACGGGAGGAGCAGATACGCAGTATTTT.

The genes are TRBV11-3 and TRBJ2-7; TRBD1 might be the D (5 bases). CDR3 length: 15 amino acids. Germline values: CDR1 SGHNT, CDR2 YENEEA. V was pared by 1 base and J by 0 bases, with 10 bases between. The DNA of the CDR3 is TGTGCCAGCAGCTTAGTCCAACAGGCCTCCTACGAGCAGTACTTC. Translation gives CASSLVQQASYEQYF.

CDR3 nucleotides: TGTGCCAGCACTTTAATAGGGGGGGACACTGAAGCTTTCTTT. Protein: CASTLIGGDTEAFF. J is TRBJ1-1 and V is TRBV6-6, with a tentative D call TRBD1 (6 bases). From germline, CDR1 is MNHNY and CDR2 SVGAGI (reference sequence). The CDR3 has 14 amino acids. Trimming shortened V by 7 bases and J by 3 bases, and 15 bases separated the two germline ends.

The chain employs TRBV19 and TRBJ1-2; no reliable D call. There are 12 residues in the CDR3. The germline V gene encodes CDR1 LNHDA and CDR2 SQIVND (reference sequence). Trimming shortened V by 5 bases and J by 7 bases, and 11 bases separated the two germline ends. CDR3 in DNA: TGTGCCAGTAGTGCTAGGCAATCTGGCTACACCTTC. Translating gives CASSARQSGYTF.

This chain uses TRBV7-2 with TRBJ2-7; 8 positions match TRBD2. CDR3 length: 15 amino acids. The trim removed 5 bases at V and 3 bases at J, leaving 9 bases unmatched. In germline, CDR1 is SGHTA, CDR2 FQGNSA. The CDR3, as DNA: TGTGCCAGCAGCCCGAGCGGGAGATCCGGCTACGAGCAGTACTTC. As protein: CASSPSGRSGYEQYF.

This clone has a single count. The V and J genes are TRBV19 and TRBJ1-1; a possible D gene is TRBD1 (5 bases). The CDR3 sequence is 13 residues long. Trimming left V 4 bases short and J 1 base short, with 7 bases between. Germline V lookup: CDR1 LNHDA, CDR2 SQIVND (reference sequence). The CDR3 here is CASSNRRNTEAFF. The CDR3 DNA is TGTGCCAGTAGTAACAGGAGGAACACTGAAGCTTTCTTT.

The chain is built from TRBV27 and TRBJ2-2, with unresolved D. Trimming shortened V by 10 bases and J by 6 bases, and 9 bases separated the two germline ends. There are 11 residues in the CDR3. Germline CDR1 and CDR2: MNHEY and SMNVEV (reference sequence). In nucleotides, the CDR3 is TGTGCCACCTGGGCCGCCGGGGAGCTGTTTTTT. Protein: CATWAAGELFF.

The V and J genes are TRBV4-3 and TRBJ2-1; D is perhaps TRBD1 (6 bases). The CDR3 sequence is 19 residues long. Germline lookup yields CDR1 LGHNA and CDR2 YSLEER. V dropped 0 bases and J dropped 3 bases, with 21 bases sitting between them. The chain's CDR3 is CASSQDLFGAAGDYNEQFF. CDR3 nucleotides: TGCGCCAGCAGCCAAGATCTATTCGGGGCGGCAGGGGACTACAATGAGCAGTTCTTC.

The V call is TRBV10-3, the J call TRBJ1-5; 8 nucleotides agree with TRBD1. With 6 bases clipped from V and 2 bases from J, the junction kept 6 bases outside the gene matches. Germline CDR1 is ENHRY and CDR2 is SYGVKD. CDR3 size: 15 residues. CDR3 DNA sequence: TGTGCCATCAGGTCAGGGGGCAGGGGCAATCAGCCCCAGCATTTT. Protein: CAIRSGGRGNQPQHF.

The chain links TRBV6-1 to TRBJ1-1, with D hard to call. In germline, CDR1 is MNHNS, CDR2 SASEGT. Trimming cost V 8 bases and J 5 bases, with 21 bases left between them. The CDR3 contains 15 residues. The DNA for the CDR3 is TGTGCCAGCTCCCGGGAAGGGCGTGATAGAACTGAAGCTTTCTTT. It encodes CASSREGRDRTEAFF.

The genes are TRBV7-9 and TRBJ2-3, with D perhaps TRBD2 (6 bases). Germline CDR1 SEHNR, CDR2 FQNEAQ (reference sequence). V was shortened by 2 bases and J by 4 bases, with 7 bases between the two germline ends. CDR3 length equals 13 residues. This CDR3 is CASSLTGADTQYF. In DNA, the CDR3 is TGTGCCAGCAGCTTAACGGGGGCAGATACGCAGTATTTT.

The J gene is TRBJ1-1, the V gene TRBV11-3; 10 nucleotides align to TRBD1. The V gene end was trimmed by 5 bases and the J gene end by 10 bases; junction bases not matched to a gene: 7. From germline, CDR1 is SGHNT and CDR2 YENEEA. This CDR3 contains 13 residues. The CDR3 sequence: CASSQGQGTGAFF. CDR3 DNA sequence: TGTGCCAGCAGCCAGGGACAGGGGACGGGAGCTTTCTTT. The full variable domain, completed using reference TRBV11-3 and TRBJ1-1, is EAGVVQSPRYKIIEKKQPVAFWCNPISGHNTLYWYLQNLGQGPELLIRYENEEAVDDSQLPKDRFSAERLKGVDSTLKIQPAELGDSAVYLCASSQGQGTGAFFGQGTRLTVV.

The V call is TRBV5-6, the J call TRBJ2-1; TRBD2 agrees at 10 bases. V gave up 5 bases and J gave up 5 bases; unmatched junction bases: 4. The CDR3 consists of 14 residues. CDR1 and CDR2 (germline): SGHDT, YYEEEE. The CDR3 region has the DNA TGTGCCAGCAGTTGGACTAGCGGAGACAATGAGCAGTTCTTC. Translation: CASSWTSGDNEQFF. The full variable domain, rest sourced from reference TRBV5-6 and TRBJ2-1, is DAGVTQSPTHLIKTRGQQVTLRCSPKSGHDTVSWYQQALGQGPQFIFQYYEEEERQRGNFPDRFSGHQFPNYSSELNVNALLLGDSALYLCASSWTSGDNEQFFGPGTRLTVL.

The chain recombines TRBV7-6 with TRBJ2-7; possible D gene TRBD2, 5 bases. CDR3 length equals 15 residues. With 1 base removed from V and 2 bases from J, the gap between germline ends came to 12 bases. In germline, CDR1 is SGHVS, CDR2 FNYEAQ. The CDR3 here is CASSLVEATAYEQYF. The CDR3 DNA follows: TGTGCCAGCAGCTTAGTGGAGGCCACCGCCTACGAGCAGTACTTC.

This rearrangement joins TRBV2 to TRBJ1-2; 7 positions match TRBD1. The CDR3 runs to 12 residues. Germline-derived CDR1 and CDR2 are SNHLY and FYNNEI. The J segment lost 7 bases and the V segment lost 3 bases, leaving 2 bases of the junction unmatched. In nucleotides, the CDR3 is TGTGCCAGCAGTGACGACAGGGCTGGCTACACCTTC. It translates to CASSDDRAGYTF.

The V call is TRBV9, the J call TRBJ1-4; D unclear. This CDR3 spans 16 amino acids. The germline gives CDR1 SGDLS, CDR2 YYNGEE. The V and J ends lost 2 bases and 8 bases respectively, with 19 bases between them. The CDR3 coding sequence is TGTGCCAGCAGCGTCTCGGAGGGCCGGCGTGGGGAAAAACTGTTTTTT. Translation gives CASSVSEGRRGEKLFF.

The chain recombines TRBV7-8 with TRBJ1-2, with 7 nucleotides matching TRBD1. Per germline, CDR1 SGHVS and CDR2 FQNEAQ. V lost 5 bases, J lost 0 bases, and 6 bases stayed unmatched. There are 15 residues in the CDR3. The CDR3 DNA reads as TGTGCCAGCAGCCCGGGACAGCTATCTAACTATGGCTACACCTTC. Translating it yields CASSPGQLSNYGYTF.

The V gene is TRBV7-9, the J gene TRBJ2-1; 10 bases fit TRBD1. The CDR3 runs to 16 residues. In germline, CDR1 is SEHNR, CDR2 FQNEAQ (reference sequence). J was trimmed by 7 bases and V by 5 bases; bases with no gene match: 11. CDR3: CASSRTGTGDLNEQFF. In DNA form, the CDR3 reads TGTGCCAGCAGCCGTACCGGGACAGGGGACTTGAATGAGCAGTTCTTC.

J is TRBJ2-7 and V is TRBV7-2; 8 bases line up with TRBD2. The CDR3 length is 14 residues. V trimming: 3 bases; J trimming: 7 bases; junction bases outside the gene matches: 8. Germline values: CDR1 SGHTA, CDR2 FQGNSA. In DNA form, the CDR3 reads TGTGCCAGCAGCTTCGGGGGGGAGGCCCAAGAGCAGTACTTC. Its translation: CASSFGGEAQEQYF.

This clone was detected once. CDR3: CASSRLGQGNTGELFF. CDR3 bases: TGTGCCAGCAGCCGGTTGGGACAGGGGAACACCGGGGAGCTGTTTTTT. The V gene is TRBV6-4, the J gene TRBJ2-2; TRBD1 matches at 9 bases. The CDR3 contains 16 residues. Germline values: CDR1 MRHNA, CDR2 SNTAGT. V dropped 6 bases and J dropped 1; count of bases not matched to a gene: 6.

V usage is TRBV5-4 and J usage is TRBJ1-1, with 7 bases lining up with TRBD1. The CDR3 covers 15 residues. Per the germline V gene, CDR1 is SGHNT and CDR2 is YYREEE (reference sequence). Trimming removed 4 bases from V and 3 bases from J; junction bases left unmatched: 9. CDR3 sequence (DNA): TGTGCCAGCAGCGGGGCGGGTCAGGGGGACACTGAAGCTTTCTTT. This sequence encodes CASSGAGQGDTEAFF. The complete variable domain, with remaining parts taken from reference TRBV5-4 and TRBJ1-1, reads ETGVTQSPTHLIKTRGQQVTLRCSSQSGHNTVSWYQQALGQGPQFIFQYYREEENGRGNFPPRFSGLQFPNYSSELNVNALELDDSALYLCASSGAGQGDTEAFFGQGTRLTVV.